This T cell receptor (beta chain) emerged from a study of blood T cell repertoires in COVID-19. Enrolled through a virtual design, the participants were between roughly 18 and 95 years of age and came from 24 US areas. Assay: immunoSEQ multiplex PCR; the TCRdb copy retains only in-frame clones and omits some. Of 400,000 or so clones listed, around 87% were seen once; the top ten hold around 1.9%. Sequenced sample: PBMCs or T cells enriched from blood (not recorded which). This receptor was taken from a man aged 35-49 years in a cohort exposed to, infected with or recovered from COVID-19 (not recorded which).

CDR3 nucleotides: TGTGCCAGCAGCCAACTCGGACAGGCCACCGGGGAGCTGTTTTTT. Its translation is CASSQLGQATGELFF. The chain combines TRBV4-2 with TRBJ2-2, with TRBD1 matching 7 bases. With V trimmed by 2 bases and J by 4 bases, 4 bases remained unmatched. From germline, CDR1 is LGHNA and CDR2 YNFKEQ. The CDR3 consists of 15 residues.